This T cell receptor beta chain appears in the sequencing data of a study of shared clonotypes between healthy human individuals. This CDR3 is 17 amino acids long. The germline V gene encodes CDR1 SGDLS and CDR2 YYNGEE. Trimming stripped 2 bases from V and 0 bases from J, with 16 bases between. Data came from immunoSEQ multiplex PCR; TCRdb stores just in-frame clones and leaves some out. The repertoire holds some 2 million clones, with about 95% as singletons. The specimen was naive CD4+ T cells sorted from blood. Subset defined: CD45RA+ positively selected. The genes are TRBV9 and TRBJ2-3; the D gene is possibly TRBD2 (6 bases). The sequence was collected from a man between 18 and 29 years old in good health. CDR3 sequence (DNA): TGTGCCAGCAGCGTTACCCTAGCGCGAGAAAGCACAGATACGCAGTATTTT. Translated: CASSVTLARESTDTQYF.